The clone carrying this T cell receptor (beta chain) was seen ten or more times. The antigen is unknown. From germline, CDR1 is SGHTS and CDR2 YDEGEE. V gave up 4 bases and J gave up 0 bases, with 8 bases separating them. The CDR3 loop spans 13 amino acids. RNA transcripts provided the source from which TCR beta CDR3 regions were amplified. HTBI primers drove first-round RT-PCR of the TCR CDR3. Each CDR3 protein is one row after TCRdb ran MiXCR on the multiplex PCR reads. The sample contains roughly 400,000 distinct CDR3 sequences, over 12% of which appear only once. The data belong to a study of T cells in Graves' hyperthyroidism and ophthalmopathy. Ophthalmopathy in the patients scored at least 3 on Clinical Activity Score and at least 4 on NOSPECS grade, lasting under 3 months. Diagnoses were established using clinical symptoms, serum thyroxine and TRAb, thyroid ultrasound and orbital computed tomography.

Broader study findings: Blood also contained most expanded thyroid clonotypes above 0.001.

This sequence was found in a man over 45 with Graves' ophthalmopathy. The chain carries TRBV5-8 and TRBJ2-7, with D tentatively TRBD2 (5 bases). Input material: blood. The CDR3 region is CASSPDFSYEQYF. CDR3 bases: TGTGCCAGCAGCCCGGACTTCTCCTACGAGCAGTACTTC.